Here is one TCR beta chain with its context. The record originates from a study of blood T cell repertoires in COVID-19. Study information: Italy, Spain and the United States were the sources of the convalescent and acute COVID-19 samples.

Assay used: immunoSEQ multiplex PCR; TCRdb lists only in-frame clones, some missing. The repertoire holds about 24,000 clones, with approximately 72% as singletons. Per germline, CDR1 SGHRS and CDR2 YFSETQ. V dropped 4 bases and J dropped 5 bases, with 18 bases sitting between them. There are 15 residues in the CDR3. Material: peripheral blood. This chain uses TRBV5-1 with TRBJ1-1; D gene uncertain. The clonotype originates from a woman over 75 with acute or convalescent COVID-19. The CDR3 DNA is TGCGCCAGCAGCCTGGAGGGCGGGCTGAGGACTGAAGCTTTCTTT. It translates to CASSLEGGLRTEAFF.